The 9 T cell receptor beta chains below all came from one sample that was sequenced in a study of T cells in Graves' hyperthyroidism and ophthalmopathy. TCR beta CDR3 sequences were amplified from RNA transcripts. During a first-round RT-PCR of the TCR CDR3, the HTBI primer set was used. Each CDR3 protein gets one entry after TCRdb re-called the multiplex PCR reads with MiXCR. The table has a few hundred thousand distinct CDR3 sequences, approximately 18% seen once; the top ten hold roughly 15%. The specimen sequenced was blood. These receptors were obtained from a woman between 40 and 55 years old with Graves' ophthalmopathy.

The rearrangement uses TRBV6-5 and TRBJ1-1, with a weak D call TRBD1 (5 bases). V dropped 2 bases and J dropped 7 bases, with 11 bases sitting between them. The CDR3 length is 13 residues. From germline, CDR1 is MNHEY and CDR2 SVGAGI. The CDR3 loop reads CASSYLPTDEAFF. The CDR3 DNA follows: TGTGCCAGCAGTTACCTCCCGACAGATGAAGCTTTCTTT.

This clonotype was recorded many times. An end of the junction differs from the germline gene, which may be a read error. V and J are TRBV30 and TRBJ2-2; D may be TRBD1 (5 bases). This CDR3 has 13 residues. CDR1 is GTSNPN and CDR2 is SVGIG in the germline V gene (reference sequence). In DNA form, the CDR3 reads TGTGCCTGGCAATACAGGAACACCAGGGAGCTGTTTTTT. Its translation is CAWQYRNTRELFF.

This clonotype was recorded at least ten times. The gene calls are TRBV6-5 and TRBJ2-6; possibly TRBD1 or TRBD2 for D (6 bases each). The CDR3 runs to 17 residues. Trimming stripped 6 bases from V and 3 bases from J, with 18 bases between. CDR1 is MNHEY and CDR2 is SVGAGI in the germline V gene. CDR3 DNA: TGTGCCAGCAGGGCGGCACAGGGAGGAAGTGGGGCCAACGTCCTGACTTTC. This gives the protein CASRAAQGGSGANVLTF.

This clonotype was observed at least ten times. The chain recombines TRBV29-1 with TRBJ2-7; TRBD2 is a possible D gene (5 bases). The CDR3 covers 16 residues. Deletions cut 5 bases from V and 4 bases from J, with 24 bases between. In germline, CDR1 is SQVTM, CDR2 ANQGSEA. CDR3 sequence reads: CSVRWSGVGKSYEQYF. CDR3 nucleotides: TGCAGCGTTCGATGGTCCGGGGTGGGGAAATCATACGAGCAGTACTTC.

This clonotype was seen at least ten times. V and J are TRBV12-3 or TRBV12-4 and TRBJ2-7; no firm D call. The germline V and J ends were trimmed by 1 base and 0 bases, with 10 bases remaining between them. The CDR3 runs to 15 residues. CDR3 sequence reads: CASSLGPWISYEQYF. In DNA, the CDR3 is TGTGCCAGCAGTTTAGGGCCATGGATCTCCTACGAGCAGTACTTC.

V usage is TRBV7-3 and J usage is TRBJ2-2, with unresolved D. Germline lookup yields CDR1 SGHTA and CDR2 FQGTGA. The V end lost 2 bases, the J end lost 1 base, and 8 bases lay between the germline ends. CDR3 length: 15 amino acids. The CDR3 coding sequence is TGTGCCAGCAGCTTAGTAGGCGAGAACACCGGGGAGCTGTTTTTT. It codes for CASSLVGENTGELFF.

This clonotype appeared many times. The rearrangement links TRBV28 to TRBJ1-1; tentative D call: TRBD1 (6 bases). CDR1 and CDR2 from the germline V gene are MDHEN and SYDVKM. Trimming shortened V by 7 bases and J by 2 bases, and 17 bases separated the two germline ends. The CDR3 length is 15 residues. The CDR3 reads CASNAFGRGNTEAFF. The CDR3 DNA follows: TGTGCCAGCAATGCTTTCGGCAGGGGAAACACTGAAGCTTTCTTT.

The chain has TRBV28 and TRBJ2-5; 9 bases line up with TRBD1. The CDR3 extends over 17 amino acids. Germline-derived CDR1 and CDR2 are MDHEN and SYDVKM. V lost 2 bases, J lost 5 bases, and 12 bases stayed unmatched. CDR3 in amino acids: CASSLGTGTGSGETQYF. The DNA of the CDR3 is TGTGCCAGCAGTTTAGGAACGGGGACAGGGTCTGGGGAGACCCAGTACTTC.

This sequence joins TRBV7-8 and TRBJ2-7; D is unresolved. CDR3 length: 12 residues. Trimming shortened V by 7 bases and J by 13 bases, and 20 bases separated the two germline ends. Germline CDR1 reads SGHVS; CDR2 reads FQNEAQ. In nucleotides, the CDR3 is TGTGCCAGCAACTTGACAAACCACGAACAATACTTC. Translating it yields CASNLTNHEQYF.